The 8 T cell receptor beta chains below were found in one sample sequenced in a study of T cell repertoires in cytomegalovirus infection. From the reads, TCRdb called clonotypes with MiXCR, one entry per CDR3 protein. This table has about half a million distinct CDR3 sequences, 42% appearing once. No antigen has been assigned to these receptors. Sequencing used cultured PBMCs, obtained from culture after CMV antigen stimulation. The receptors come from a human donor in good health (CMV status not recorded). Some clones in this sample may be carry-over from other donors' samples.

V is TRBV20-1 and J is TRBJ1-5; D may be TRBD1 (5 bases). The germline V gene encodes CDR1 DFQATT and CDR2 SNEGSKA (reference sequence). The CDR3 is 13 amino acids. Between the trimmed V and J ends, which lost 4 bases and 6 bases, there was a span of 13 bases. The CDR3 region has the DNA TGCAGTGCTAAAGGGGTGGAACGTCAGCCCCAGCATTTT. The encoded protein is CSAKGVERQPQHF.

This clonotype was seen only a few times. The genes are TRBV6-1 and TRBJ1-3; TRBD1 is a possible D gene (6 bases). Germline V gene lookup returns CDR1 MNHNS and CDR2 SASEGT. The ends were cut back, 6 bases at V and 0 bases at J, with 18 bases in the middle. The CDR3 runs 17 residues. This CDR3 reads CASRGATGKISGNTIYF. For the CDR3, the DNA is TGTGCCAGCAGAGGGGCCACAGGGAAAATCTCTGGAAACACCATATATTTT.

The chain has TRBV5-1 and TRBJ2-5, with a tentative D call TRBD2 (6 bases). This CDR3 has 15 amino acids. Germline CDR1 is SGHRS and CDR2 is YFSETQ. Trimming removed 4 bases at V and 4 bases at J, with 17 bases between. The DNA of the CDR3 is TGCGCCAGCAGCGCCGGGGACTCCGGCGTAGAGACCCAGTACTTC. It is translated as CASSAGDSGVETQYF.

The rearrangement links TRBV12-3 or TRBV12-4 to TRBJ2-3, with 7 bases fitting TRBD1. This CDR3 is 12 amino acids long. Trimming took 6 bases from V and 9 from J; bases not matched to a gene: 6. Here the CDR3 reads CASRSGQTTQYF. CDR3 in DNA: TGTGCCAGCAGATCGGGACAGACAACGCAGTATTTT.

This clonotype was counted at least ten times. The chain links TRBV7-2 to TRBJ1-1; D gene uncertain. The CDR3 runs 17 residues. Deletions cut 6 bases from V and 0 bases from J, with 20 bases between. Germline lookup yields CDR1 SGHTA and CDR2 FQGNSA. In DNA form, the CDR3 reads TGTGCCAGCAGACCTAGTTGGGCCGCGATTTTGAACACTGAAGCTTTCTTT. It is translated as CASRPSWAAILNTEAFF.

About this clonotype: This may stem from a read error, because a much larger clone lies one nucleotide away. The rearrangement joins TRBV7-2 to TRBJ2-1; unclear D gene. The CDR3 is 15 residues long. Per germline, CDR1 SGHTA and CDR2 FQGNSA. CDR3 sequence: CASSLAAPTYNEEFF. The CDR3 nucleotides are TGTGCCAGCAGCTTAGCAGCCCCCACCTACAATGAGGAGTTCTTC.

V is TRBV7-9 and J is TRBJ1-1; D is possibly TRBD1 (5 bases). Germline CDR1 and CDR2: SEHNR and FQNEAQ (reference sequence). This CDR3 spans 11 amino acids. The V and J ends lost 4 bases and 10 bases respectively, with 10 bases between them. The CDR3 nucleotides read TGTGCCAGCAGCTCAGGGTCTGCAGCTTTCTTT. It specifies CASSSGSAAFF.

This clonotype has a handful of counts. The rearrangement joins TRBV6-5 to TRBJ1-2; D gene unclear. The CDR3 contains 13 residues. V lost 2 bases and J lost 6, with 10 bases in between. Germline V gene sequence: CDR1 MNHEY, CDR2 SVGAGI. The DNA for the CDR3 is TGTGCCAGCAGTTACACAAGACACCATGGCTACACCTTC. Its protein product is CASSYTRHHGYTF.